This T cell receptor beta chain was found in a study of kidney transplant recipient with SARS-CoV-2 infection. From the reads, TCRdb called clonotypes with MiXCR, one entry per CDR3 protein. The sample includes 250,000 or so distinct CDR3 sequences, around 26% of them seen just once. Germline values: CDR1 MGHRA, CDR2 YSYEKL. V lost 0 bases and J 4 bases, leaving 25 bases between the germline ends. CDR3 size: 20 residues. This clonotype was recorded a few times. Specimen: a blood sample, collected at baseline and on day 111 from a kidney transplant recipient. The chain recombines TRBV4-1 with TRBJ2-1; possible D gene TRBD1, 6 bases. The sequence came from a young adult male patient who had COVID-19 and was a kidney transplant recipient. Some T cells may be provided by the graft donor. CDR3 sequence (DNA): TGCGCCAGCAGCCAAGAGACCGGGACACAACTAGGGCCTCAATACAATGAGCAGTTCTTC. Protein product: CASSQETGTQLGPQYNEQFF.